This T cell receptor (beta chain) was captured by sequencing in a study of T cell responses to AZD1222 COVID-19 vaccine. Study-level results: Within unmutated variant regions lay the reported targets of nearly half of spike-specific TCRs. Spike was spanned by vaccine-associated CD4 TCRs, with dominance at 160-218 and 743-854.

The table came from immunoSEQ multiplex PCR; TCRdb's copy has only in-frame clones and leaves some out. Of some 100,000 clones in the sample, more than 85% were seen once. J gave up 1 base and V 6 bases, and 8 bases lay outside the gene matches. Per germline, CDR1 LNHDA and CDR2 SQIVND (reference sequence). This CDR3 region has 15 residues. About this clone: Its cognate antigen is unknown.

The receptor comes from an adult who received the AZD1222 COVID-19 vaccine. The sequencing used peripheral blood, collected 28 days after the second AZD1222 dose. The J gene is TRBJ2-7, the V gene TRBV19, with TRBD2 matching 8 bases. The CDR3 coding sequence is TGTGCCAGTAGGATGGGACTAGTTGGGTCCTACGAGCAGTACTTC. This gives the protein CASRMGLVGSYEQYF.